This entry describes one T cell receptor (beta chain). In the authors' workflow: Estimated nucleated cell counts came from reference gene primer amplification. TCRdb's table, derived via immunoSEQ multiplex PCR, lists solely in-frame clones and lacks some. V, J and clone size are taken as reported in that table, and D and trimming were inferred from the DNA itself. The table has about 100,000 clones, almost 90% seen once; the top ten hold approximately 5%. The V gene's germline CDR1 is MGHDK and CDR2 SYGVNS. The CDR3 is 15 amino acids. The V and J ends lost 3 bases and 2 bases, in that order; junction bases with no gene match: 7. The data are from a study of blood T cell repertoires in COVID-19. Study-wide context: Samples representing acute and convalescent COVID-19 were sourced from the United States, Italy and Spain. Nucleic acid was either cDNA or gDNA, and it came from T cells, B-cell-depleted T cells, or PBMCs.

The sequencing sample was made of peripheral blood. The clonotype was recovered from a human donor in a cohort sampled during active COVID-19. The chain links TRBV25-1 to TRBJ2-7, with TRBD2 identical over 7 bases. CDR3 DNA sequence: TGTGCCAGCAGTGAGAGCGGGATTGTCCCCTACGAGCAGTACTTC. Protein sequence: CASSESGIVPYEQYF.